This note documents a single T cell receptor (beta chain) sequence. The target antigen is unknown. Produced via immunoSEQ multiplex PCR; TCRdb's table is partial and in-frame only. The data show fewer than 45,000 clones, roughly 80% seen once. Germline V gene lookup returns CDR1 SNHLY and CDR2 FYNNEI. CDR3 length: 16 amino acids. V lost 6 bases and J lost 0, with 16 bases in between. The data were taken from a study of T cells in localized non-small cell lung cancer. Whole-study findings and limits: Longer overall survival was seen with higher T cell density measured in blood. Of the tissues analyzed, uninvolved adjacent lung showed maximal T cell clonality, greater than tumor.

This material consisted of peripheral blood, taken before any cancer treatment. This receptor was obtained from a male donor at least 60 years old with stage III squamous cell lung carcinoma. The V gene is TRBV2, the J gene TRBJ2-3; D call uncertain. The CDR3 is CASSYTESPSTDTQYF. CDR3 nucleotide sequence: TGTGCCAGCAGCTACACTGAATCCCCCAGCACAGATACGCAGTATTTT.